Below are 31 T cell receptor beta chains sequenced from a single sample in a study of naive and memory T cell subsets. Broader study findings: A few larger clonotypes appeared in naive repertoires, especially CD8, possibly memory cells re-expressing CD45RA.

These receptors have no identified antigens. An equimolar mix of two oligonucleotides served as the beta constant-region primer for TRBC1 and TRBC2. Ligated cDNA was amplified by four rounds of PCR with nested alpha and beta constant-region primers and SP2. TCRdb recomputed calls from the UMI-ligation and nested PCR reads with MiXCR, one row per CDR3 protein. The table shows over 110,000 distinct CDR3 sequences, with 15% to 20% occurring only once. The source material was naive CD8+ T cells from blood. These receptors all stem from a human donor in good health.

This rearrangement joins TRBV24-1 to TRBJ2-1, with TRBD1 identical over 9 bases. The CDR3 has 16 amino acids. Looked up from germline, CDR1 is KGHDR and CDR2 is SFDVKD. Trimming took 3 bases from V and 8 from J; bases not matched to a gene: 10. The CDR3 DNA reads as TGTGCCACCAGTGATCCTCGGGACAGGGTATATGATGAGCAGTTCTTC. Its protein product is CATSDPRDRVYDEQFF.

The chain recombines TRBV5-1 with TRBJ2-7; D is perhaps TRBD1 (6 bases). Deletions cut 3 bases from V and 1 base from J, with 17 bases between. The germline V gene encodes CDR1 SGHRS and CDR2 YFSETQ. The CDR3 is 16 amino acids. The CDR3 bases are TGCGCCAGCAGCTCCGACCTCACAGGGATATCCTACGAGCAGTACTTC. Translating it yields CASSSDLTGISYEQYF.

This sequence joins TRBV21-1 and TRBJ2-3. TRBV21-1 is an annotated pseudogene. This CDR3 is 15 amino acids long. Written as DNA, the CDR3 is TGTGCCAGCAGCATAGCGGGAGTAACAGCAGATACGCAGTATTTT. Protein sequence: CASSIAGVTADTQYF.

This clonotype was observed a few times. V usage is TRBV7-6 and J usage is TRBJ2-2; 11 bases match TRBD1. The V gene end was trimmed by 5 bases and the J gene end by 7 bases; junction bases not matched to a gene: 6. The CDR3 runs 15 residues. Germline V CDR1 and CDR2: SGHVS, FNYEAQ. The CDR3 DNA sequence: TGTGCCAGCAGCCCACGGACAGGGGGCAGCGGGGAGCTGTTTTTT. Its protein is CASSPRTGGSGELFF.

This chain joins TRBV28 and TRBJ2-7, with TRBD1 identical over 8 bases. CDR3 length equals 15 residues. Looked up from germline, CDR1 is MDHEN and CDR2 is SYDVKM. Unmatched junction bases numbered 7, after V lost 4 bases and J lost 2 bases. The CDR3 loop is CASSSPRTGTYEQYF. The CDR3 DNA sequence: TGTGCCAGCAGTTCGCCCCGGACAGGGACCTACGAGCAGTACTTC.

The chain couples TRBV6-6 to TRBJ1-1, with unresolved D. Germline V gene lookup returns CDR1 MNHNY and CDR2 SVGAGI (reference sequence). V lost 7 bases and J 3 bases, leaving 6 bases between the germline ends. This CDR3 contains 11 residues. The CDR3 loop is CASTLYTEAFF. The CDR3 DNA sequence: TGTGCCAGCACCTTATACACTGAAGCTTTCTTT.

This clonotype was counted between two and nine times. This chain uses TRBV9 with TRBJ2-5; TRBD2 aligns across 8 bases. CDR1 SGDLS and CDR2 YYNGEE come from the germline V gene. This CDR3 is built from 14 residues. Trimming at V came to 3 bases and at J to 2 bases, leaving 3 bases not matched to a gene. Here the CDR3 reads CASSGTSGQETQYF. DNA of the CDR3: TGTGCCAGCAGCGGAACTAGCGGTCAAGAGACCCAGTACTTC.

The CDR3 region is CASSLDLHGGVNTEAFF. CDR3 coding DNA: TGTGCCAGCAGCTTAGACCTGCATGGAGGGGTGAACACTGAAGCTTTCTTT. The J gene is TRBJ1-1, the V gene TRBV11-2, with a possible D match to TRBD1 (5 bases). V shed 0 bases and J shed 0 bases, with 14 bases lying between them. CDR3 length equals 17 residues. From germline, CDR1 is SGHAT and CDR2 FQNNGV.

The rearrangement joins TRBV20-1 to TRBJ1-6; D is undetermined. Trimming took off 6 bases at V and 7 bases at J, with 19 bases between the two ends. Germline V lookup: CDR1 DFQATT, CDR2 SNEGSKA (reference sequence). This CDR3 comprises 15 residues. The CDR3 DNA follows: TGCAGTGCACGGGGTGGAGGGCTGGGAAATTCACCCCTCCACTTT. This codes for CSARGGGLGNSPLHF.

CDR3 in DNA: TGTGCCAGCAGTTCCCCCTTTGCGGGAGCTCTTGGAGATACGCAGTATTTT. Protein product: CASSSPFAGALGDTQYF. The chain couples TRBV27 to TRBJ2-3; 7 nucleotides line up with TRBD2. The V segment lost 4 bases and the J segment 5 bases; nucleotides outside the gene matches: 15. The germline gives CDR1 MNHEY, CDR2 SMNVEV (reference sequence). The CDR3 runs to 17 residues.

This clonotype was picked up a small number of times. The rearrangement links TRBV5-4 to TRBJ1-1, with no clear D. CDR1 is SGHNT and CDR2 is YYREEE in the germline V gene (reference sequence). Trimming cost V 4 bases and J 7 bases, with 11 bases left between them. The CDR3 has 12 amino acids. The CDR3 DNA follows: TGTGCCAGCAGCGCGGTGCCGGGTGAAGCTTTCTTT. Translation: CASSAVPGEAFF.

V and J are TRBV29-1 and TRBJ2-1, with D perhaps TRBD1 (6 bases). Per germline, CDR1 SQVTM and CDR2 ANQGSEA. V was clipped by 6 bases and J by 9 bases, with 21 bases between them. This CDR3 contains 14 residues. The CDR3 DNA is TGCAGCGTATCCCCCAGGGGTGGGTTCGGTGAGCAGTTCTTC. Its protein is CSVSPRGGFGEQFF.

This clonotype was recorded at least ten times. The chain recombines TRBV18 with TRBJ1-1; no definite D call. The CDR3 consists of 12 residues. The germline CDR1 and CDR2 sequences are KGHSH and LQKENI. V was clipped by 6 bases and J by 1 base, with 6 bases between them. Written as DNA, the CDR3 is TGTGCCAGCTCGGAGGGGAACACTGAAGCTTTCTTT. This gives the protein CASSEGNTEAFF.

This clonotype has a single count. The chain uses TRBV2 and TRBJ2-1; 10 nucleotides match TRBD1. CDR1 and CDR2 (germline): SNHLY, FYNNEI. V trimming: 5 bases; J trimming: 8 bases; junction bases outside the gene matches: 9. The CDR3 runs to 15 residues. CDR3 loop: CASSKTGGALDEQFF. Written as DNA, the CDR3 is TGTGCCAGCAGTAAGACAGGGGGCGCGTTAGATGAGCAGTTCTTC.

The chain joins TRBV7-9 to TRBJ2-7; D could derive from TRBD1 or TRBD2 (5 bases each). CDR3 length: 16 amino acids. Trimming cost V 4 bases and J 1 base, with 17 bases left between them. Per the germline V gene, CDR1 is SEHNR and CDR2 is FQNEAQ (reference sequence). The CDR3 protein is CASSSDSGRRSYEQYF. As DNA, the CDR3 is TGTGCCAGCAGCTCCGATTCGGGACGCAGGTCCTACGAGCAGTACTTC.

This clonotype came up a few times. The rearrangement uses TRBV28 and TRBJ2-5, with D hard to call. The CDR3 totals 14 residues. V lost 4 bases to trimming and J lost 3 bases, with 12 bases between them. In germline, CDR1 is MDHEN, CDR2 SYDVKM. This chain's CDR3 is CASSSSASEETQYF. The CDR3 DNA follows: TGTGCCAGCAGTTCCAGTGCGTCGGAAGAGACCCAGTACTTC.

This clonotype was seen a single time. This sequence joins TRBV5-6 and TRBJ2-2; D remains ambiguous. Germline V gene sequence: CDR1 SGHDT, CDR2 YYEEEE. There are 12 residues in the CDR3. Trimming stripped 1 base from V and 4 bases from J, with 2 bases between. The chain's CDR3 is CASSLLTGELFF. CDR3 in DNA: TGTGCCAGCAGCTTGCTCACCGGGGAGCTGTTTTTT.

The table lists this clonotype with a few counts. The chain carries TRBV5-1 and TRBJ2-7; D is unresolved. The CDR3 length is 12 residues. Germline CDR1 is SGHRS and CDR2 is YFSETQ. Trimming shortened V by 4 bases and J by 0 bases, and 5 bases separated the two germline ends. CDR3 in amino acids: CASSMSSYEQYF. In DNA, the CDR3 is TGCGCCAGCAGCATGAGCTCCTACGAGCAGTACTTC.

This chain connects TRBV3-1 to TRBJ1-5, with D hard to call. The CDR3 spans 13 residues. Germline CDR1 is LGHDT and CDR2 is YNNKEL (reference sequence). Deletions cut 0 bases from V and 8 bases from J, with 8 bases between. CDR3 nucleotide sequence: TGTGCCAGCAGCCAAGATTTGGGAGAGCCCCAGCATTTT. It specifies CASSQDLGEPQHF.

The chain combines TRBV2 with TRBJ2-5; no clear D. The germline V gene encodes CDR1 SNHLY and CDR2 FYNNEI. This CDR3 has 16 amino acids. Trimming took off 5 bases at V and 1 base at J, with 17 bases between the two ends. The CDR3 DNA is TGTGCCAGCAGTCGACTTGGGGTAGATGGCCAAGAGACCCAGTACTTC. This sequence encodes CASSRLGVDGQETQYF.

The genes are TRBV11-2 and TRBJ2-7; D is undetermined. This CDR3 has 11 residues. Looked up from germline, CDR1 is SGHAT and CDR2 is FQNNGV. V was pared by 5 bases and J by 3 bases, with 5 bases between. CDR3 nucleotide sequence: TGTGCCAGCAGCAAGGACTACGAGCAGTACTTC. Translated, it gives CASSKDYEQYF.

The chain joins TRBV19 to TRBJ2-5, with D perhaps TRBD2 (5 bases). This CDR3 is 13 amino acids long. Trimming left V 6 bases short and J 2 bases short, with 10 bases between. Germline CDR1 is LNHDA and CDR2 is SQIVND (reference sequence). CDR3 nucleotides: TGTGCCAGTAGCGGACTGGGACAAGAGACCCAGTACTTC. This codes for CASSGLGQETQYF.

The chain links TRBV4-1 to TRBJ2-1, with 7 bases aligning to TRBD2. The CDR3 extends over 14 amino acids. Per the germline V gene, CDR1 is MGHRA and CDR2 is YSYEKL. V gave up 3 bases and J gave up 13 bases; unmatched junction bases: 12. The CDR3 nucleotides are TGCGCCAGCAGCCAGGCCGGGACTAAGGGCTATCAGTTCTTC. Protein: CASSQAGTKGYQFF.

This chain links TRBV6-2 or TRBV6-3 with TRBJ2-7; D gene ambiguous. Germline V lookup: CDR1 MNHEY, CDR2 SVGEGT. This CDR3 has 11 amino acids. The germline V and J ends were trimmed by 10 bases and 7 bases, with 14 bases remaining between them. The CDR3 DNA sequence: TGTGCCACCCAGCATTCTTGGGAGCAGTACTTC. Its protein product is CATQHSWEQYF.

This clonotype was observed once. The chain uses TRBV27 and TRBJ2-1, with 12 bases aligning to TRBD2. The CDR3 is 14 residues long. The germline gives CDR1 MNHEY, CDR2 SMNVEV (reference sequence). V dropped 5 bases and J dropped 6; count of bases not matched to a gene: 2. CDR3 DNA sequence: TGTGCCAGCAGTCTAGCGGGAGGGGCCAATGAGCAGTTCTTC. This gives the protein CASSLAGGANEQFF.

This chain uses TRBV15 with TRBJ1-2; unclear D gene. This CDR3 is 14 amino acids long. The V and J ends lost 0 bases and 4 bases respectively, with 9 bases between them. CDR1 LNHNV and CDR2 YYDKDF come from the germline V gene (reference sequence). In nucleotides, the CDR3 is TGTGCCACCAGCAGAGATACCGCGGTCTATGGCTACACCTTC. It yields the protein CATSRDTAVYGYTF.

V and J are TRBV6-1 and TRBJ2-2; the D is unclear. The V and J ends lost 1 base and 1 base respectively, with 7 bases between them. The CDR3 runs to 15 residues. The germline gives CDR1 MNHNS, CDR2 SASEGT. The CDR3 sequence: CASSEVERNTGELFF. CDR3 in DNA: TGTGCCAGCAGTGAAGTCGAAAGGAACACCGGGGAGCTGTTTTTT.

The chain has TRBV29-1 and TRBJ1-1; D gene uncertain. The V end was cut by 7 bases, the J end by 2 bases, with 5 bases between. Germline-derived CDR1 and CDR2 are SQVTM and ANQGSEA. CDR3 size: 10 residues. CDR3 amino acids: CSALNTEAFF. CDR3 bases: TGCAGCGCTCTTAACACTGAAGCTTTCTTT.

The V and J genes are TRBV29-1 and TRBJ2-3, with D perhaps matching TRBD1 or TRBD2 (5 bases each). Trimming stripped 5 bases from V and 0 bases from J, with 9 bases between. The CDR3 length is 13 residues. Germline V gene sequence: CDR1 SQVTM, CDR2 ANQGSEA. The CDR3 DNA follows: TGCAGCGTTAGGGGACCTAGCACAGATACGCAGTATTTT. It codes for CSVRGPSTDTQYF.

This clonotype was recorded a few times. The J gene is TRBJ2-7, the V gene TRBV6-1; 11 bases are shared with TRBD2. From germline, CDR1 is MNHNS and CDR2 SASEGT. J was trimmed by 0 bases and V by 2 bases; bases with no gene match: 9. CDR3 length: 18 amino acids. This chain's CDR3 is CASSERVQTSGDSYEQYF. The CDR3 DNA reads TGTGCCAGCAGTGAACGGGTCCAGACTAGCGGGGACTCCTACGAGCAGTACTTC.

The CDR3 protein is CASSLLQLDYEQYF. The DNA of the CDR3 is TGTGCCAGCAGCTTACTACAGCTAGACTACGAGCAGTACTTC. The chain is built from TRBV11-2 and TRBJ2-7, with D hard to call. CDR1 and CDR2 (germline): SGHAT, FQNNGV. V was clipped by 2 bases and J by 3 bases, with 11 bases between them. The CDR3 sequence is 14 residues long.